These 29 T cell receptor beta chains were all obtained from the same sample, sequenced in a study of early stage breast cancer tumors. Method: immunoSEQ multiplex PCR; TCRdb's copy keeps in-frame clones and lacks some. The sample holds tens of thousands of clones, around 90% seen once. The sequencing input was blood. Receptor source: a person aged 65 to 85 with breast cancer.

The chain has TRBV30 and TRBJ1-2; no clear D gene. Germline V gene lookup returns CDR1 GTSNPN and CDR2 SVGIG (reference sequence). V dropped 4 bases and J dropped 4 bases, with 16 bases sitting between them. This CDR3 contains 14 residues. The CDR3 DNA follows: TGTGCCTGGAAGGTACAGAACCCGACCTATGGCTACACCTTC. Its translation: CAWKVQNPTYGYTF.

This sequence joins TRBV10-3 and TRBJ1-6; TRBD1 agrees at 8 bases. Germline-derived CDR1 and CDR2 are ENHRY and SYGVKD. The CDR3 contains 14 residues. V lost 6 bases to trimming and J lost 7 bases; unmatched junction nucleotides: 5. The CDR3 region has the DNA TGTGCCATCAGCCCGGGACAGGCGAATTCACCCCTCCACTTT. This encodes CAISPGQANSPLHF.

This clone showed up just a few times. The chain couples TRBV7-2 to TRBJ1-5; D may be TRBD1 (6 bases). Germline V gene data show CDR1 as SGHTA and CDR2 as FQGNSA. The CDR3 is 14 amino acids. Deletions cut 5 bases from V and 3 bases from J, with 11 bases between. CDR3 amino acids: CASSTRQANQPQHF. Written as DNA, the CDR3 is TGTGCCAGCAGCACGCGACAGGCCAATCAGCCCCAGCATTTT.

This chain joins TRBV7-9 and TRBJ2-1, with TRBD2 matching 7 bases. The V segment lost 3 bases and the J segment 7 bases; nucleotides outside the gene matches: 9. Germline V gene lookup returns CDR1 SEHNR and CDR2 FQNEAQ (reference sequence). The length of the CDR3 is 15 residues. CDR3 coding DNA: TGTGCCAGCAGCTTGGTGGCGGGGGAAAGGAATGAGCAGTTCTTC. Amino acid sequence: CASSLVAGERNEQFF.

The chain combines TRBV29-1 with TRBJ2-3; D is unclear. CDR1 and CDR2 (germline): SQVTM, ANQGSEA. The CDR3 has 14 amino acids. V dropped 1 base and J dropped 6 bases, with 14 bases sitting between them. The CDR3, as DNA: TGCAGCGTTGAAGGCGGTGCCAGATCGGATACGCAGTATTTT. Encoded protein: CSVEGGARSDTQYF.

The rearrangement joins TRBV18 to TRBJ2-5; 12 bases agree with TRBD2. Germline assignment: CDR1 KGHSH and CDR2 LQKENI. The CDR3 extends over 16 amino acids. The V gene end was trimmed by 3 bases and the J gene end by 4 bases; junction bases not matched to a gene: 6. CDR3 in DNA: TGTGCCAGCTCACCTAAGGGACTAGCGGGTAGAGAGACCCAGTACTTC. This translates into CASSPKGLAGRETQYF. Full variable domain (missing parts from reference TRBV18 and TRBJ2-5): NAGVMQNPRHLVRRRGQEARLRCSPMKGHSHVYWYRQLPEEGLKFMVYLQKENIIDESGMPKERFSAEFPKEGPSILRIQQVVRGDSAAYFCASSPKGLAGRETQYFGPGTRLLVL.

The J gene is TRBJ2-7, the V gene TRBV6-5, with unresolved D. V dropped 4 bases and J dropped 3 bases, with 16 bases sitting between them. The CDR3 sequence is 15 residues long. The germline gives CDR1 MNHEY, CDR2 SVGAGI. The CDR3 DNA sequence: TGTGCCAGCAGTTTGAGGAGTTCCCCAATCTACGAGCAGTACTTC. Residues: CASSLRSSPIYEQYF.

The rearrangement uses TRBV28 and TRBJ2-2, with 7 bases fitting TRBD1. The ends lost 1 base at V and 10 bases at J; junction bases unmatched: 6. Germline CDR1 reads MDHEN; CDR2 reads SYDVKM. The CDR3 spans 14 residues. The CDR3 DNA follows: TGTGCCAGCAGTTTATTCGACAGGGAGTTGGAGCTGTTTTTT. Residues: CASSLFDRELELFF.

The rearrangement joins TRBV9 to TRBJ2-1, with 7 bases aligning to TRBD1. The CDR3 is made up of 15 amino acids. V lost 0 bases and J lost 5; bases outside the gene matches: 5. Germline-derived CDR1 and CDR2 are SGDLS and YYNGEE. In DNA, the CDR3 is TGTGCCAGCAGCGTAGTAGGGGGCGCGCACAATGAGCAGTTCTTC. Translating it yields CASSVVGGAHNEQFF.

For this clone: The conserved final phenylalanine or tryptophan is absent from the CDR3, which likely points to a read error. Because the CDR3's place on the DNA is in doubt, the DNA is left out and the CDR3 is given as listed by TCRdb. This chain joins TRBV11-3 and TRBJ2-7; TRBD1, the table's D call, lacks a check against the DNA. The CDR3 length equals 13 residues, ends included. The germline V gene encodes CDR1 SGHNT and CDR2 YENEEA. This CDR3 reads CASSLGTGGPMYI.

The chain carries TRBV30 and TRBJ1-2, with unresolved D. Trimming shortened V by 6 bases and J by 4 bases, and 9 bases separated the two germline ends. CDR1 and CDR2 from the germline V gene are GTSNPN and SVGIG (reference sequence). CDR3 length: 11 amino acids. The chain's CDR3 is CACEPSYGYTF. CDR3 nucleotides: TGTGCCTGCGAGCCGAGCTATGGCTACACCTTC.

Here the CDR3 reads CASSHANRDRGYEQYF. CDR3 nucleotides: TGCGCCAGCAGTCATGCTAACCGGGACAGGGGGTATGAGCAGTACTTC. The chain joins TRBV23-1 to TRBJ2-7, with TRBD1 matching 11 bases. TRBV23-1 is an ORF, and what it does is uncertain. The CDR3 loop spans 16 amino acids. The V segment lost 3 bases and the J segment 7 bases; nucleotides outside the gene matches: 11.

The CDR3 region has the DNA TGTGCCAGCAGCCCCGCTAGGGGGCAAAACGAAAAACTGTTTTTT. Its protein product is CASSPARGQNEKLFF. The V call is TRBV7-9, the J call TRBJ1-4; TRBD1 matches 7 bases. The CDR3 contains 15 residues. CDR1 is SEHNR and CDR2 is FQNEAQ in the germline V gene (reference sequence). Germline trimming cut 5 bases from V and 8 bases from J; bases unmatched to any gene: 11.

The gene calls are TRBV7-8 and TRBJ1-5, with D tentatively TRBD1 (6 bases). V shed 1 base and J shed 6 bases, with 19 bases lying between them. CDR1 is SGHVS, CDR2 FQNEAQ, per germline. CDR3 length equals 17 residues. CDR3 nucleotide sequence: TGTGCCAGCAGCTTAGAGCTTCCAGGGGTAGGGAGTCAGCCCCAGCATTTT. Translated: CASSLELPGVGSQPQHF.

The chain employs TRBV30 and TRBJ2-7; TRBD1 might be the D (5 bases). Trimming left V 5 bases short and J 4 bases short, with 15 bases between. CDR1 and CDR2 from the germline V gene are GTSNPN and SVGIG (reference sequence). The CDR3 has 13 residues. CDR3 residues: CAWGALEIYEQYF. CDR3 in DNA: TGTGCCTGGGGGGCCCTAGAGATTTACGAGCAGTACTTC.

The V and J genes are TRBV19 and TRBJ2-1, with D perhaps matching TRBD2 (6 bases). Germline-derived CDR1 and CDR2 are LNHDA and SQIVND (reference sequence). The V gene lost 1 base and the J gene lost 8 bases, with 18 bases spanning the gap. The CDR3 is 16 amino acids. The DNA for the CDR3 is TGTGCCAGTAGTATAGGGAAGCTGCGGGGTTTGGATGAGCAGTTCTTC. Residues: CASSIGKLRGLDEQFF.

The sample holds a few counts of this clone. The rearrangement uses TRBV6-1 and TRBJ1-3, with TRBD1 identical over 9 bases. Germline V gives CDR1 MNHNS, CDR2 SASEGT. The CDR3 sequence is 17 residues long. After removal of 4 bases from V and 2 bases from J, the junction contained 9 bases not matched to a gene. CDR3 loop: CASSGPGQGTTGNTIYF. In DNA form, the CDR3 reads TGTGCCAGCAGTGGGCCGGGACAGGGTACAACTGGAAACACCATATATTTT.

The chain is built from TRBV5-1 and TRBJ2-3; 8 positions match TRBD2. This CDR3 spans 16 amino acids. V shed 2 bases, J shed 4 bases, and the junction held 9 bases outside the gene matches. Germline V gene lookup returns CDR1 SGHRS and CDR2 YFSETQ. The CDR3 is CASSFTRLALADTQYF. CDR3 nucleotide sequence: TGCGCCAGCAGCTTCACCCGACTAGCGCTGGCAGATACGCAGTATTTT.

The chain employs TRBV9 and TRBJ2-2, with D perhaps matching TRBD2 (6 bases). Germline CDR1 reads SGDLS; CDR2 reads YYNGEE. V was pared by 2 bases and J by 4 bases, with 15 bases between. The CDR3 is 16 residues long. DNA for the CDR3: TGTGCCAGCAGCGTTAACGGCGGGGCCACCACCGGGGAGCTGTTTTTT. This encodes CASSVNGGATTGELFF.

In this sample, this clone turned up once. V usage is TRBV7-9 and J usage is TRBJ2-3, with a tentative D call TRBD1 (5 bases). This CDR3 is 14 amino acids long. In germline, CDR1 is SEHNR, CDR2 FQNEAQ (reference sequence). The V and J ends lost 5 bases and 0 bases respectively, with 9 bases between them. The CDR3 nucleotides are TGTGCCAGCAGCCCAGGACAAAGCACAGATACGCAGTATTTT. Translated, it gives CASSPGQSTDTQYF.

V usage is TRBV27 and J usage is TRBJ2-7; D is perhaps TRBD2 (5 bases). The germline gives CDR1 MNHEY, CDR2 SMNVEV (reference sequence). V was trimmed by 5 bases and J by 7 bases, leaving 18 bases between them. The CDR3 totals 14 residues. CDR3 nucleotide sequence: TGTGCCAGCAGTCCCCTAAGAGGGAATAATGAGCAGTACTTC. The encoded protein is CASSPLRGNNEQYF.

This clone has just a few counts. The CDR3 DNA is TGTGCCAGCAGCTTAATAACTGAAGCTTTCTTT. Its protein is CASSLITEAFF. The chain uses TRBV7-9 and TRBJ1-1; D remains unclear. V lost 2 bases to trimming and J lost 5 bases, with 3 bases between them. From germline, CDR1 is SEHNR and CDR2 FQNEAQ (reference sequence). The CDR3 length is 11 residues.

This chain uses TRBV7-8 with TRBJ2-5; D is unresolved. The CDR3 runs to 14 residues. Trimming pared 0 bases from V and 3 bases from J, leaving 8 bases between. Germline V CDR1 and CDR2: SGHVS, FQNEAQ. DNA of the CDR3: TGTGCCAGCAGCTTAGCCGCCAGTAAAGAGACCCAGTACTTC. Protein sequence: CASSLAASKETQYF.

The genes are TRBV30 and TRBJ2-3; 7 nucleotides line up with TRBD1. With V trimmed by 4 bases and J by 0 bases, 4 bases remained unmatched. Germline CDR1 and CDR2: GTSNPN and SVGIG (reference sequence). The CDR3 is made up of 14 amino acids. DNA of the CDR3: TGTGCCTGGACGGGACAGCCTAGCACAGATACGCAGTATTTT. Translation: CAWTGQPSTDTQYF.

The gene calls are TRBV19 and TRBJ1-6, with D hard to call. From germline, CDR1 is LNHDA and CDR2 SQIVND (reference sequence). V lost 5 bases to trimming and J lost 7 bases, with 15 bases between them. The length of the CDR3 is 15 residues. The CDR3, as DNA: TGTGCCAGTAGTCCCCACCTTAACGGGAATTCACCCCTCCACTTT. Its protein product is CASSPHLNGNSPLHF.

The chain joins TRBV10-2 to TRBJ1-2, with D possibly matching TRBD1 (6 bases). This CDR3 comprises 12 residues. V was trimmed by 3 bases and J by 8 bases, leaving 10 bases between them. Germline-derived CDR1 and CDR2 are WSHSY and SAAADI. CDR3 DNA sequence: TGCGCCAGCAGTGACTACAGGGCCGGCTACACCTTC. Translating gives CASSDYRAGYTF.

The rearrangement uses TRBV19 and TRBJ1-2; D gene unclear. Trimming took 5 bases from V and 2 from J, leaving 3 bases between them. The CDR3 extends over 11 amino acids. CDR1 and CDR2 from the germline V gene are LNHDA and SQIVND (reference sequence). The CDR3 nucleotides are TGTGCCAGTAGTGTAAACTATGGCTACACCTTC. Its translation is CASSVNYGYTF.

This clone was observed a handful of times. The V and J genes are TRBV7-2 and TRBJ1-2, with D maybe TRBD1 (5 bases). Germline V gene sequence: CDR1 SGHTA, CDR2 FQGNSA. V was trimmed by 1 base and J by 2 bases, leaving 5 bases between them. The CDR3 has 13 residues. Written as DNA, the CDR3 is TGTGCCAGCAGCTTAGGACAGAACTATGGCTACACCTTC. Its protein is CASSLGQNYGYTF.

The rearrangement joins TRBV7-2 to TRBJ2-1; D is undetermined. The CDR3 contains 16 residues. Germline V gene sequence: CDR1 SGHTA, CDR2 FQGNSA. V was trimmed by 4 bases and J by 2 bases, leaving 15 bases between them. The CDR3 spells CASSSKPINAYNEQFF. In DNA form, the CDR3 reads TGTGCCAGCAGCTCAAAGCCGATAAACGCCTACAATGAGCAGTTCTTC.